This T cell receptor (beta chain) was retrieved from a study of blood T cell repertoires in COVID-19. Across the study: Both acute and convalescent COVID-19 samples were obtained from the United States, Italy and Spain. T cells, B-cell-depleted T cells, or PBMCs supplied cDNA or gDNA.

Authors' analysis steps: Quantification of nucleated cells was approximated via reference gene primer amplification. Some clones are missing from TCRdb's copy, which holds only in-frame ones; the method was immunoSEQ multiplex PCR. Clone size and V and J calls were adopted from that table, with D and trimming inferred from the DNA. Of 450,000 or so clones in the sample, about 88% were seen once. Patients in Seattle were enrolled during active infection, then followed longitudinally. Sequencing was performed on peripheral blood. The sequence was collected from a woman between 40 and 50 years old with COVID-19, enrolled during active disease.

The CDR3 spells CASSLPRQVGFYNEQFF. CDR3 nucleotides: TGTGCCAGCAGTTTACCAAGACAGGTTGGGTTCTACAATGAGCAGTTCTTC. This chain joins TRBV6-2 or TRBV6-3 and TRBJ2-1; possible D gene TRBD1, 6 bases. The CDR3 spans 17 residues. Trimming cost V 4 bases and J 3 bases, with 19 bases left between them. Germline-derived CDR1 and CDR2 are MNHEY and SVGEGT.